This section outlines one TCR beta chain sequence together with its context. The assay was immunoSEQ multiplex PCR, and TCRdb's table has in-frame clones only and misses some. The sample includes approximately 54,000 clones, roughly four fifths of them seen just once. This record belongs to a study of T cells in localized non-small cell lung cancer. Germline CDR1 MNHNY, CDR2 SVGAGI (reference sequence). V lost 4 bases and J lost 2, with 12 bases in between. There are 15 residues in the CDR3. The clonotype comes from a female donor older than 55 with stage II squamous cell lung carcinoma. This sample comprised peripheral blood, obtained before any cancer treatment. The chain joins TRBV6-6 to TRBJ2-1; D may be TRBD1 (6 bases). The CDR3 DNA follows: TGTGCCAGCAGTTCAGACAGGTCCCCCTACAATGAGCAGTTCTTC. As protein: CASSSDRSPYNEQFF.